This TCR beta chain was captured by sequencing in a study of response to subunit inactivated influenza vaccine. Germline V CDR1 and CDR2: SGDLS, YYNGEE. V lost 0 bases, J lost 7 bases, and 13 bases lay in between. CDR3 length: 14 residues. The study's findings and limits: The authors suggested that every seasonal influenza vaccination recruits few new T cells.

Each CDR3 protein is one row after TCRdb ran MiXCR on the RT-PCR reads. The data show over 400,000 distinct CDR3 sequences, over 10% seen once. This clonotype was seen a handful of times. Its antigen is as yet unknown. This material consisted of PBMCs from blood, taken more than 35 days after vaccination. The source is a man over 45 who received an inactivated influenza vaccine. This chain links TRBV9 with TRBJ1-2; D possibly corresponds to TRBD1 (5 bases). CDR3 residues: CASSVAGGSSGYTF. DNA for the CDR3: TGTGCCAGCAGCGTAGCTGGGGGATCGAGTGGCTACACCTTC.